A selection of T cell receptor beta chains follows, all from one sample in a study of cytomegalovirus exposure and HLA in healthy donors. The protocol was immunoSEQ multiplex PCR, while the TCRdb copy is restricted to in-frame clones and leaves out a portion. Of around 150,000 clones listed, roughly 80% are singletons. The sample comprised PBMCs. The source of these receptors is a male donor in good health and CMV-seropositive. The CDR3 runs from the conserved cysteine through the conserved F or W. The D gene is left open where the match is weak.

TRBJ2-1,.,TRBV7-2,CASSLGGGIQFF,TGTGCCAGCAGCCTAGGAGGCGGTATTCAGTTCTTC
TRBJ1-2,.,TRBV29-1,CSVGVLYGYTF,TGCAGCGTGGGAGTGCTCTATGGCTACACCTTC
TRBJ2-6,TRBD2,TRBV6-5,CASSYSAGRADNGLTF,TGTGCCAGCAGTTACTCCGCGGGGAGGGCGGACAACGGCCTGACTTTC
TRBJ2-5,TRBD2,TRBV11-2,CASSLASAGGQETQYF,TGTGCCAGCAGCTTAGCCTCGGCGGGGGGCCAAGAGACCCAGTACTTC
TRBJ2-7,.,TRBV7-2,CASSLLGLSSYEQYF,TGTGCCAGCAGCTTATTGGGGCTGAGCTCCTACGAGCAGTACTTC
TRBJ2-7,.,TRBV27,CASSFGPVDFEQYF,TGTGCCAGCAGTTTTGGTCCGGTCGACTTCGAGCAGTACTTC
TRBJ2-2,.,TRBV29-1,CSVGSEGTGELFF,TGCAGCGTGGGTTCGGAGGGCACCGGGGAGCTGTTTTTT
TRBJ2-3,.,TRBV30,CAWTGTGISTDTQYF,TGTGCCTGGACCGGCACGGGAATCAGCACAGATACGCAGTATTTT
TRBJ2-2,TRBD2,TRBV7-2,CASSWSGGVVGELFF,TGTGCCAGCAGCTGGAGCGGGGGGGTTGTCGGGGAGCTGTTTTTT
TRBJ1-5,.,TRBV6-1,CASSQRGGESQPQHF,TGTGCCAGCAGCCAGCGTGGAGGGGAGAGTCAGCCCCAGCATTTT
TRBJ1-2,TRBD1,TRBV28,CASSLLGGGYGYTF,TGTGCCAGCAGTCTTTTAGGGGGCGGGTATGGCTACACCTTC
TRBJ1-3,.,TRBV6-6,CASSYTRTVSGNTIYF,TGTGCCAGCAGTTACACTCGGACAGTCTCTGGAAACACCATATATTTT
TRBJ2-7,.,TRBV15,CATSRARTYEQYF,TGTGCCACCAGCAGAGCGCGGACCTACGAGCAGTACTTC
TRBJ2-7,TRBD2,TRBV19,CASSPRGGSSYEQYF,TGTGCCAGTAGTCCTCGGGGGGGCAGCTCCTACGAGCAGTACTTC
TRBJ2-1,TRBD2,TRBV28,CASTNPGLADEQFF,TGTGCCAGCACCAATCCGGGACTAGCGGATGAGCAGTTCTTC
TRBJ1-1,TRBD1,TRBV2,CASSRDRGEAEAFF,TGTGCCAGCAGTCGGGACAGGGGAGAGGCTGAAGCTTTCTTT
TRBJ2-2,.,TRBV7-9,CASSAQANTGELFF,TGTGCCAGCAGCGCACAAGCGAACACCGGGGAGCTGTTTTTT
TRBJ1-5,TRBD1,TRBV18,CASSPDRGMSNQPQHF,TGTGCCAGCTCACCAGACAGGGGGATGAGCAATCAGCCCCAGCATTTT
TRBJ1-1,TRBD1,TRBV28,CASSPRQGRTEAFF,TGTGCCAGCAGTCCTCGACAGGGCAGGACTGAAGCTTTCTTT
TRBJ2-7,TRBD1,TRBV28,CASSPPLTGAAYEQYF,TGTGCCAGCAGTCCCCCTCTGACAGGGGCCGCCTACGAGCAGTACTTC